This TCR beta chain stems from a study of cytomegalovirus exposure and HLA in healthy donors. Study conclusions and caveats: CMV serostatus was the sole immune exposure information available. In vitro testing confirmed a few CMV-associated chains as specific for CMV antigens.

Per germline, CDR1 MNHEY and CDR2 SVGAGI. Trimming took 1 base from V and 11 from J, leaving 11 bases between them. This CDR3 is built from 12 residues. With respect to this clone: Antigen: not known.

Primers included in the PCR were 60 Vbeta and 13 Jbeta primers. Original analysis: A later analysis counted approximately 88 million unique TCR beta chains, 9.5 million to 12 million shared. Measured with immunoSEQ multiplex PCR; TCRdb has only the in-frame clones, and not every one. The DNA was the basis for D and trimming; V, J and clone size are from that table. The table gives about 50,000 clones; the top ten clones make up roughly 12% of it. The source material was PBMCs. This sequence originates from a woman aged 55 to 70 in good health and CMV-seropositive. The gene calls are TRBV6-5 and TRBJ1-2; D not certain. Here the CDR3 DNA reads TGTGCCAGCAGTTACTACGACGGCGGATACACCTTC. This gives the protein CASSYYDGGYTF.